This entry lists 23 T cell receptor beta chains sequenced from one sample in a study of blood T cells in healthy people across ages. Primers used in a second PCR of about 7 to 12 cycles were a sample-barcoded 5' primer and a J-beta primer mix. Each CDR3 protein gets one entry after TCRdb re-called the 5' RACE reads with MiXCR. The sample holds around 790,000 distinct CDR3 sequences; under 55% are singletons and the top ten take 15% to 25%. Sequenced: blood. These receptors were obtained from a man aged 55 to 69 in good health.

Of note for this clonotype: This sequence may be a read error, since a much larger clone differs from it by one base. The chain couples TRBV11-3 to TRBJ2-6; 8 bases map to TRBD1. The CDR3 consists of 17 residues. CDR1 SGHNT and CDR2 YENEEA come from the germline V gene. CDR3 residues: CASSKSGGRSGANVLIF. The CDR3 nucleotides are TGTGCCAGCAGCAAATCAGGGGGCAGGTCTGGGGCCAACGTCCTGATTTTC.

In this sample, this clonotype turned up a few times. The chain links TRBV12-3 or TRBV12-4 to TRBJ1-1; D call uncertain. The CDR3 covers 15 residues. Trimming cost V 6 bases and J 2 bases, with 16 bases left between them. This CDR3 reads CASSLVVGVNTEAFF. The CDR3 DNA reads as TGTGCCAGCAGCCTGGTGGTCGGGGTAAACACTGAAGCTTTCTTT.

The DNA of the CDR3 is TGTGCCAGCCCCCTTGCACCCCGGGGCGTGATCAGGATGAACACTGAAGCTTTCTTT. Protein product: CASPLAPRGVIRMNTEAFF. The chain recombines TRBV27 with TRBJ1-1; D might be TRBD1 (5 bases). This CDR3 is built from 19 residues. V gave up 8 bases and J gave up 0 bases, with 28 bases separating them. Germline values: CDR1 MNHEY, CDR2 SMNVEV (reference sequence).

CDR3 sequence: CASSGLGQGYQPQHF. The CDR3 nucleotides are TGTGCCAGCAGTGGTTTGGGACAGGGCTATCAGCCCCAGCATTTT. The chain recombines TRBV6-1 with TRBJ1-5, with 9 bases fitting TRBD1. Germline-derived CDR1 and CDR2 are MNHNS and SASEGT. V dropped 4 bases and J dropped 5; count of bases not matched to a gene: 6. The CDR3 is 15 amino acids.

The chain joins TRBV20-1 to TRBJ2-3, with D unclear. The CDR3 consists of 15 residues. V was pared by 6 bases and J by 4 bases, with 20 bases between. Per the germline V gene, CDR1 is DFQATT and CDR2 is SNEGSKA (reference sequence). CDR3 sequence (DNA): TGCAGTGCCCACCCCAAAATGACTTGCCCAGATACGCAGTATTTT. This sequence encodes CSAHPKMTCPDTQYF.

The rearrangement links TRBV28 to TRBJ2-7; D ambiguous. Germline CDR1 is MDHEN and CDR2 is SYDVKM. The V end lost 10 bases, the J end lost 3 bases, and 13 bases lay between the germline ends. The CDR3 has 12 amino acids. CDR3 nucleotide sequence: TGTGCCACCAGCCAGAGGAGCTACGAGCAGTACTTC. Translation gives CATSQRSYEQYF.

The V gene is TRBV4-3, the J gene TRBJ2-4; TRBD2 is a possible D gene (5 bases). This CDR3 spans 15 amino acids. In germline, CDR1 is LGHNA, CDR2 YSLEER. V lost 4 bases, J lost 8 bases, and 18 bases lay in between. As DNA, the CDR3 is TGCGCCAGCAGCCCCTCCCGCGCATTGGGAGACATTCAGTACTTC. Residues: CASSPSRALGDIQYF.

This clonotype was recorded a few times. This rearrangement joins TRBV6-1 to TRBJ2-7, with TRBD1 matching over 9 bases. The germline V gene encodes CDR1 MNHNS and CDR2 SASEGT. After removal of 7 bases from V and 2 bases from J, the junction contained 3 bases not matched to a gene. CDR3 length: 13 amino acids. This CDR3 is CASTRDRAYEQYF. Here the CDR3 DNA reads TGTGCCAGCACTAGGGACAGGGCCTACGAGCAGTACTTC.

V gene TRBV7-8 combines with J gene TRBJ2-1; TRBD2 agrees at 8 bases. Trimming cost V 4 bases and J 8 bases; bases outside gene matches: 13. Looked up from germline, CDR1 is SGHVS and CDR2 is FQNEAQ. CDR3 length equals 16 residues. The CDR3 DNA reads TGTGCCAGCAGCTCCGCGGGGGGCCAGCCCCAACATGAGCAGTTCTTC. Translating it yields CASSSAGGQPQHEQFF.

A few counts support this clonotype. The CDR3 DNA follows: TGCAGTGCTAGAAGTCTGAACACTGAAGCTTTCTTT. Translating it yields CSARSLNTEAFF. This sequence joins TRBV20-1 and TRBJ1-1; D call uncertain. The CDR3 is 12 residues long. Germline V CDR1 and CDR2: DFQATT, SNEGSKA (reference sequence). The germline V and J ends were trimmed by 2 bases and 0 bases, with 4 bases remaining between them.

The chain uses TRBV24-1 and TRBJ2-3, with 10 bases that match TRBD1. Germline V gene sequence: CDR1 KGHDR, CDR2 SFDVKD. The trim removed 2 bases at V and 0 bases at J, leaving 4 bases unmatched. This CDR3 is 17 amino acids long. The CDR3 protein is CATSDSGQGVSTDTQYF. The CDR3 nucleotides read TGTGCCACCAGTGATTCAGGACAGGGGGTAAGCACAGATACGCAGTATTTT.

The rearrangement joins TRBV29-1 to TRBJ1-2; 7 bases are a match to TRBD1. The CDR3 has 11 residues. In germline, CDR1 is SQVTM, CDR2 ANQGSEA. The J segment lost 6 bases and the V segment lost 8 bases, leaving 6 bases of the junction unmatched. CDR3 nucleotide sequence: TGCAGCCTAGACAGGGTCCATGGCTACACCTTC. It translates to CSLDRVHGYTF.

This clonotype was observed a handful of times. The DNA for the CDR3 is TGTGCCTCCTACGACAGGGCTTACGAGCAGTACTTC. Encoded protein: CASYDRAYEQYF. The gene calls are TRBV6-2 or TRBV6-3 and TRBJ2-7; 7 bases line up with TRBD1. The CDR3 is 12 residues long. V gave up 11 bases and J gave up 4 bases; unmatched junction bases: 8. Germline loops: CDR1 MNHEY, CDR2 SVGEGT.

This chain uses TRBV7-2 with TRBJ2-7, with D possibly being TRBD1 (5 bases). With 1 base removed from V and 0 bases from J, the gap between germline ends came to 13 bases. Germline CDR1 is SGHTA and CDR2 is FQGNSA. The CDR3 runs to 16 residues. This CDR3 reads CASSLVAGPSSYEQYF. For the CDR3, the DNA is TGTGCCAGCAGCTTAGTTGCAGGGCCATCCTCCTACGAGCAGTACTTC.

The rearrangement links TRBV3-1 to TRBJ2-1; D unclear. The better agreement between TRBJ2-7 and the DNA end casts doubt on the J call. Germline assignment: CDR1 LGHDT and CDR2 YNNKEL (reference sequence). The CDR3 has 14 residues. For the CDR3, the DNA is TGTGCCAGCAGCAGACGGAGCTCCTACAATGAGCAGTACTTC. Translated, it gives CASSRRSSYNEQYF.

The chain recombines TRBV5-4 with TRBJ2-1; D is uncertain. The germline gives CDR1 SGHNT, CDR2 YYREEE (reference sequence). V dropped 1 base and J dropped 7 bases, with 15 bases sitting between them. The CDR3 has 15 residues. CDR3 DNA sequence: TGTGCCAGCAGCTTGTCACAGTCAACCTTAAATGAGCAGTTCTTC. Its translation is CASSLSQSTLNEQFF.

In this sample, this clonotype turned up once. The rearrangement uses TRBV30 and TRBJ2-1; no clear D. In germline, CDR1 is GTSNPN, CDR2 SVGIG (reference sequence). This CDR3 spans 16 amino acids. V lost 0 bases, J lost 1 base, and 13 bases lay in between. CDR3 sequence (DNA): TGTGCCTGGAGTGTACAGCCAGCTCCATCCTACAATGAGCAGTTCTTC. Translating gives CAWSVQPAPSYNEQFF.

A few counts support this clonotype. The V and J genes are TRBV12-3 or TRBV12-4 and TRBJ2-7, with 10 bases fitting TRBD2. Trimming at V came to 6 bases and at J to 5 bases, leaving 7 bases not matched to a gene. This CDR3 spans 14 amino acids. In DNA form, the CDR3 reads TGTGCCAGCAGATCCAGCGGGGGGGCCCACGAGCAGTACTTC. Its translation: CASRSSGGAHEQYF.

This clonotype was detected only once. The chain carries TRBV20-1 and TRBJ2-1; 10 bases match TRBD2. Germline loops: CDR1 DFQATT, CDR2 SNEGSKA (reference sequence). There are 17 residues in the CDR3. V shed 4 bases, J shed 0 bases, and the junction held 9 bases outside the gene matches. The CDR3, as DNA: TGCAGTGCTATAGGGACTAGCGAGAGACTCTCCTACAATGAGCAGTTCTTC. It yields the protein CSAIGTSERLSYNEQFF.

This chain links TRBV5-4 with TRBJ2-4; D is perhaps TRBD1 (5 bases). The last part of the DNA fits TRBJ2-7 better; the J call may be wrong. The CDR3 spans 14 residues. From germline, CDR1 is SGHNT and CDR2 YYREEE (reference sequence). The CDR3 DNA follows: TGTGCCAGCAGCTTGGGCAGGGAAGGCTACGAGCAGTACTTC. Translating gives CASSLGREGYEQYF.

This clonotype was seen a handful of times. The chain recombines TRBV7-2 with TRBJ2-6; D is unclear. V dropped 1 base and J dropped 0 bases, with 10 bases sitting between them. This CDR3 contains 17 residues. Germline CDR1 reads SGHTA; CDR2 reads FQGNSA. The CDR3 nucleotides read TGTGCCAGCAGCTTAGGATGGGTCCGCTCTGGGGCCAACGTCCTGACTTTC. It translates to CASSLGWVRSGANVLTF.

Many counts were recorded for this clonotype. This chain joins TRBV3-1 and TRBJ2-1; possibly TRBD1 for D (6 bases). CDR1 is LGHDT, CDR2 YNNKEL, per germline (reference sequence). This CDR3 region has 14 residues. The germline V and J ends were trimmed by 4 bases and 5 bases, with 12 bases remaining between them. In DNA form, the CDR3 reads TGTGCCAGCAGCCGGACAGCGCGGGACAATGAGCAGTTCTTC. The encoded protein is CASSRTARDNEQFF.

On this clonotype itself: The junction does not match germline at one end; this may be a read error. This chain joins TRBV7-8 and TRBJ2-1; 11 nucleotides match TRBD2. The CDR3 is 14 residues long. Germline values: CDR1 SGHVS, CDR2 FQNEAQ. The CDR3 is CASSVAGGRDEQFF. In DNA, the CDR3 is TGTGCCAGCAGCGTAGCGGGGGGGCGCGATGAGCAGTTCTTC.